What follows are 21 T cell receptor beta chains derived from one specimen sequenced in a study of T cell repertoires in cytomegalovirus infection. The antigens for these receptors are not known. TCRdb redid the calling of the reads with MiXCR, one entry per CDR3 protein. The sample gives roughly 990,000 distinct CDR3 sequences, roughly 30% of which show up once; 10% to 15% is in the top ten. Sequencing used cultured CD8+ T cells from PBMCs, obtained from culture after CMV antigen stimulation. The receptors derive from a human donor in good health (CMV status not recorded). Some clones in this sample may be carry-over from other donors' samples.

In its sample, this clonotype was seen a few times. J is TRBJ1-5 and V is TRBV4-1, with D hard to call. This CDR3 has 15 residues. Germline V lookup: CDR1 MGHRA, CDR2 YSYEKL. V shed 4 bases and J shed 1 base, with 11 bases lying between them. The chain's CDR3 is CASSRAGSSNQPQHF. The CDR3 DNA reads as TGCGCCAGCAGCCGGGCGGGTAGCAGCAATCAGCCCCAGCATTTT.

This clonotype turned up a few times. The chain combines TRBV29-1 with TRBJ2-1, with 11 bases identical to TRBD2. The CDR3 consists of 14 residues. With 8 bases clipped from V and 0 bases from J, the junction kept 3 bases outside the gene matches. CDR1 and CDR2 from the germline V gene are SQVTM and ANQGSEA. CDR3 nucleotide sequence: TGCAGCTGTAGCGGGGGGGACTCCTACAATGAGCAGTTCTTC. It encodes CSCSGGDSYNEQFF.

This clonotype has a handful of counts. CDR3 in DNA: TGTGCCAGCAGCTGGAGGGGGGACCCAAACAATGAGCAGTTCTTC. As protein: CASSWRGDPNNEQFF. The V and J genes are TRBV7-6 and TRBJ2-1; D is tentatively TRBD1 or TRBD2 (6 bases each). Germline CDR1 reads SGHVS; CDR2 reads FNYEAQ. Trimming stripped 4 bases from V and 5 bases from J, with 15 bases between. The CDR3 spans 15 residues. The full variable domain, with the rest looked up from reference TRBV7-6 and TRBJ2-1, is GAGVSQSPRYKVTKRGQDVALRCDPISGHVSLYWYRQALGQGPEFLTYFNYEAQQDKSGLPNDRFSAERPEGSISTLTIQRTEQRDSAMYRCASSWRGDPNNEQFFGPGTRLTVL.

The rearrangement joins TRBV11-2 to TRBJ2-1; 14 nucleotides line up with TRBD2. V lost 6 bases, J lost 9 bases, and 13 bases stayed unmatched. The CDR3 spans 17 residues. Germline V gene lookup returns CDR1 SGHAT and CDR2 FQNNGV. CDR3 protein: CASSLRLAGGPVFEQFF. The CDR3 DNA is TGTGCCAGCAGTCTTCGACTAGCGGGGGGGCCAGTGTTTGAGCAGTTCTTC. Supplemented by reference TRBV11-2 and TRBJ2-1, the full variable domain reads EAGVAQSPRYKIIEKRQSVAFWCNPISGHATLYWYQQILGQGPKLLIQFQNNGVVDDSQLPKDRFSAERLKGVDSTLKIQPAKLEDSAVYLCASSLRLAGGPVFEQFFGPGTRLTVL.

This chain uses TRBV20-1 with TRBJ2-5; D call uncertain. The CDR3 is made up of 13 amino acids. Germline V gene data show CDR1 as DFQATT and CDR2 as SNEGSKA (reference sequence). With 0 bases removed from V and 1 base from J, the gap between germline ends came to 6 bases. The CDR3: CSARERTQETQYF. CDR3 DNA sequence: TGCAGTGCTAGAGAACGGACCCAAGAGACCCAGTACTTC.

The rearrangement uses TRBV10-3 and TRBJ1-2; TRBD1 matches at 10 bases. Germline trimming cut 0 bases from V and 7 bases from J; bases unmatched to any gene: 11. This CDR3 is built from 17 residues. Per germline, CDR1 ENHRY and CDR2 SYGVKD. The CDR3 DNA follows: TGTGCCATCAGTGAGTCGACGCGCCGGGACAGGGGTTTTGGCTACACCTTC. It yields the protein CAISESTRRDRGFGYTF.

This clonotype was detected only a few times. The V call is TRBV4-1, the J call TRBJ2-3, with 7 bases matching TRBD1. Germline trimming cut 2 bases from V and 4 bases from J; bases unmatched to any gene: 9. The CDR3 runs to 16 residues. The germline V gene has CDR1 MGHRA and CDR2 YSYEKL. This CDR3 is CASSQRRTGVADTQYF. CDR3 DNA sequence: TGCGCCAGCAGCCAAAGGAGAACAGGGGTGGCAGATACGCAGTATTTT.

The chain carries TRBV7-4 and TRBJ1-1; 8 bases align to TRBD1. The junction had 8 bases not matched to a gene; V was cut back by 4 bases and J by 1 base. In germline, CDR1 is SGHVT, CDR2 SQSDAQ. This CDR3 region has 16 residues. The CDR3 reads CASSSRDRPQNTEAFF. The CDR3 DNA reads as TGTGCCAGCAGCTCCCGGGACAGGCCCCAGAACACTGAAGCTTTCTTT.

This clonotype was observed a handful of times. The CDR3: CASSTDRRRDEQYV. The CDR3 DNA is TGTGCCAGCAGCACAGATCGGAGGCGGGACGAGCAGTACGTC. The V call is TRBV6-2 or TRBV6-3, the J call TRBJ2-7; a possible D gene is TRBD2 (5 bases). In germline, CDR1 is MNHEY, CDR2 SVGEGT. Trimming removed 6 bases at V and 5 bases at J, with 17 bases between. The CDR3 is 14 residues long.

The rearrangement joins TRBV2 to TRBJ1-2, with D maybe TRBD1 (6 bases). The CDR3 spans 12 residues. Trimming left V 10 bases short and J 5 bases short, with 14 bases between. The V gene's germline CDR1 is SNHLY and CDR2 FYNNEI. This chain's CDR3 is CATFGGRYGYTF. As DNA, the CDR3 is TGTGCCACCTTCGGGGGGCGGTATGGCTACACCTTC.

The CDR3 DNA is TGTGCCAGCAGCGAGACAGGGGATCAAGAAAAACTGTTTTTT. Its protein is CASSETGDQEKLFF. The V call is TRBV2, the J call TRBJ1-4; 8 nucleotides line up with TRBD1. The V and J ends lost 6 bases and 8 bases, in that order; junction bases with no gene match: 8. The germline V gene encodes CDR1 SNHLY and CDR2 FYNNEI. The CDR3 covers 14 residues.

This clonotype was observed a handful of times. The chain uses TRBV7-6 and TRBJ2-2, with 9 bases lining up with TRBD2. Germline CDR1 is SGHVS and CDR2 is FNYEAQ. The V and J ends lost 2 bases and 5 bases, in that order; junction bases with no gene match: 3. The CDR3 covers 15 residues. CDR3 residues: CASSLLAGVTGELFF. The CDR3 DNA follows: TGTGCCAGCAGCTTATTAGCGGGGGTTACCGGGGAGCTGTTTTTT.

This rearrangement joins TRBV10-3 to TRBJ2-1, with D tentatively TRBD1 or TRBD2 (5 bases each). V was shortened by 6 bases and J by 8 bases, with 20 bases between the two germline ends. CDR3 length: 15 residues. CDR1 is ENHRY, CDR2 SYGVKD, per germline. CDR3: CAIRAGRAMEDEQFF. The CDR3 DNA sequence: TGTGCCATCAGGGCCGGCAGGGCTATGGAGGATGAGCAGTTCTTC.

This clonotype was counted a few times. The chain has TRBV10-3 and TRBJ2-6; D gene ambiguous. V was clipped by 0 bases and J by 3 bases, with 6 bases between them. CDR1 is ENHRY, CDR2 SYGVKD, per germline. The CDR3 runs to 15 residues. The DNA for the CDR3 is TGTGCCATCAGTGAGTCAAGGCATGGGGCCAACGTCCTGACTTTC. Translated, it gives CAISESRHGANVLTF.

Ten or more counts support this clonotype. The junction shows a germline mismatch at one end, possibly a read error. The gene calls are TRBV7-7 and TRBJ2-1, with 10 bases fitting TRBD2. The CDR3 totals 16 residues. Germline V gene lookup returns CDR1 SSHAT and CDR2 FNYEAQ (reference sequence). CDR3 sequence reads: CASSLELAGSNNEQFF. The CDR3 nucleotides are TGTGCTAGCAGCTTAGAACTAGCGGGATCCAACAATGAGCAGTTCTTC. The whole variable domain, filled in from reference TRBV7-7 and TRBJ2-1, reads GAGVSQSPRYKVTKRGQDVTLRCDPISSHATLYWYQQALGQGPEFLTYFNYEAQPDKSGLPSDRFSAERPEGSISTLTIQRTEQRDSAMYRCASSLELAGSNNEQFFGPGTRLTVL.

The chain uses TRBV6-2 or TRBV6-3 and TRBJ2-1, with 12 bases identical to TRBD2. Germline V gives CDR1 MNHEY, CDR2 SVGEGT. The junction had 4 bases not matched to a gene; V was cut back by 1 base and J by 0 bases. The CDR3 is made up of 18 amino acids. The CDR3: CASSYWTSGAVSYNEQFF. DNA for the CDR3: TGTGCCAGCAGTTACTGGACTAGCGGGGCGGTCTCCTACAATGAGCAGTTCTTC.

The chain employs TRBV10-3 and TRBJ1-2, with a weak D call TRBD1 (6 bases). The CDR3 consists of 18 residues. Trimming took 6 bases from V and 4 from J, leaving 27 bases between them. The germline V gene has CDR1 ENHRY and CDR2 SYGVKD. The CDR3 region has the DNA TGTGCCATCAGGGGGGCCCAGGGTATTGGAGTTGGAGTCTATGGCTACACCTTC. It specifies CAIRGAQGIGVGVYGYTF.

For the CDR3, the DNA is TGCGCCAGCAGCCAGGGGGAGGAGCAGTACTTC. Amino acids: CASSQGEEQYF. This sequence joins TRBV4-1 and TRBJ2-7; D is tentatively TRBD1 or TRBD2 (5 bases each). The CDR3 consists of 11 residues. V gave up 3 bases and J gave up 7 bases, with 7 bases separating them. CDR1 and CDR2 (germline): MGHRA, YSYEKL.

This clonotype was detected many times. The CDR3 spells CASSFVSDRAGGELFF. CDR3 sequence (DNA): TGTGCCAGCAGCTTCGTCAGTGACAGGGCTGGCGGGGAGCTGTTTTTT. The chain uses TRBV7-8 and TRBJ2-2; 7 bases map to TRBD1. The CDR3 length is 16 residues. Germline-derived CDR1 and CDR2 are SGHVS and FQNEAQ. V gave up 3 bases and J gave up 7 bases; unmatched junction bases: 11.

This clonotype was picked up many times. The gene calls are TRBV19 and TRBJ2-7, with D perhaps TRBD1 (5 bases). The germline gives CDR1 LNHDA, CDR2 SQIVND (reference sequence). Deletions cut 5 bases from V and 0 bases from J, with 8 bases between. CDR3 length: 13 residues. Written as DNA, the CDR3 is TGTGCCAGTAGTCCTGGGGCCTCCTACGAGCAGTACTTC. This gives the protein CASSPGASYEQYF.

In DNA form, the CDR3 reads TGTGCCAGCCCGGACAGGGCGGACACTGAAGCTTTCTTT. Amino acid sequence: CASPDRADTEAFF. This sequence joins TRBV2 and TRBJ1-1; 8 bases line up with TRBD1. The germline V gene encodes CDR1 SNHLY and CDR2 FYNNEI. This CDR3 is built from 13 residues. The junction had 5 bases not matched to a gene; V was cut back by 8 bases and J by 3 bases.